The 4 T cell receptor beta chains in this list originate from one sample, sequenced in a study of lymphopenia after photon versus proton radiotherapy. The table came from immunoSEQ multiplex PCR; TCRdb's copy has only in-frame clones and leaves some out. The sample contains around 66,000 clones, approximately 86% of which appear only once. The input for sequencing was peripheral blood, taken from a patient treated with photon-based radiotherapy. Every receptor here comes from a man aged 35 to 55 with gastric cancer.

The rearrangement uses TRBV6-6 and TRBJ1-6; 8 nucleotides agree with TRBD1. There are 14 residues in the CDR3. With V trimmed by 4 bases and J by 13 bases, 9 bases remained unmatched. The germline V gene encodes CDR1 MNHNY and CDR2 SVGAGI (reference sequence). This CDR3 is CASSFRDRLSPLHF. As DNA, the CDR3 is TGTGCCAGCAGTTTCCGGGACAGGCTTTCGCCCCTCCACTTT.

The chain couples TRBV10-3 to TRBJ2-5; D call uncertain. Trimming stripped 0 bases from V and 4 bases from J, with 9 bases between. The CDR3 sequence is 14 residues long. The germline V gene encodes CDR1 ENHRY and CDR2 SYGVKD. CDR3 residues: CAISESAQSETQYF. The CDR3 nucleotides are TGTGCCATCAGTGAGTCCGCACAATCAGAGACCCAGTACTTC.

V gene TRBV7-6 combines with J gene TRBJ2-2; D remains unclear. The CDR3 spans 13 residues. Deletions cut 1 base from V and 8 bases from J, with 8 bases between. From germline, CDR1 is SGHVS and CDR2 FNYEAQ. CDR3 sequence (DNA): TGTGCCAGCAGCTTAGTAGGTGCGGGGGAGCTGTTTTTT. Residues: CASSLVGAGELFF.

This clone was counted a few times. The chain has TRBV4-3 and TRBJ1-6, with 7 nucleotides matching TRBD1. The CDR3 has 15 residues. Trimming at V came to 0 bases and at J to 10 bases, leaving 6 bases not matched to a gene. Looked up from germline, CDR1 is LGHNA and CDR2 is YSLEER. The CDR3 protein is CASSQDEGGGSPLHF. In DNA form, the CDR3 reads TGCGCCAGCAGCCAAGATGAGGGAGGGGGCTCACCCCTCCACTTT.